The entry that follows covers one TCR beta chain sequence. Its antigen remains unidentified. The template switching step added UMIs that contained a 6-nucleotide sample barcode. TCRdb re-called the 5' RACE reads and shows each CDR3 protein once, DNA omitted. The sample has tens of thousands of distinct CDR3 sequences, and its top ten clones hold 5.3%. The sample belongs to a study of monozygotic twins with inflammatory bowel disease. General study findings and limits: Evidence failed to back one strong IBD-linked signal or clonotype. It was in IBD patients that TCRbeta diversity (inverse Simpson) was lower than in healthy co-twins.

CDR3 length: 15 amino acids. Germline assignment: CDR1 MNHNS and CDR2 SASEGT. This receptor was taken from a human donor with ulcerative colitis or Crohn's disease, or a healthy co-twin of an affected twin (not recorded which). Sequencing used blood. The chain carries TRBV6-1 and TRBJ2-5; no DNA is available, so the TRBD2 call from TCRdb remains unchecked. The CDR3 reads CASSPGTTHHETQYF.